This TCR beta chain was retrieved from a study of shared clonotypes between healthy human individuals. As for the study in general: Plates per donor: three CD4 naive, three CD4 memory, two CD8 naive, one CD8 memory.

It was into CD45RA+ naive and CD45RA-negative memory subsets that the CD4+ cells were split. Libraries were prepared by immunoSEQ multiplex PCR; TCRdb keeps only in-frame clonotypes and omits some of them. Of about 1.1 million clones in the sample, 70% to 85% were seen once. V shed 1 base, J shed 5 bases, and the junction held 4 bases outside the gene matches. CDR1 is SGHVS, CDR2 FQNEAQ, per germline. The CDR3 has 15 residues. What was sequenced was memory CD4+ T cells from PBMCs. The subset denotes: CD45RA-negative fraction. V gene TRBV7-8 combines with J gene TRBJ1-2, with TRBD1 identical over 10 bases. The sequence came from a young man in good health. Some clones in this sample may be carry-over from other donors' samples. DNA of the CDR3: TGTGCCAGCAGCTTAGGGACAGGGGGGTCTTATGGCTACACCTTC. Translated, it gives CASSLGTGGSYGYTF.